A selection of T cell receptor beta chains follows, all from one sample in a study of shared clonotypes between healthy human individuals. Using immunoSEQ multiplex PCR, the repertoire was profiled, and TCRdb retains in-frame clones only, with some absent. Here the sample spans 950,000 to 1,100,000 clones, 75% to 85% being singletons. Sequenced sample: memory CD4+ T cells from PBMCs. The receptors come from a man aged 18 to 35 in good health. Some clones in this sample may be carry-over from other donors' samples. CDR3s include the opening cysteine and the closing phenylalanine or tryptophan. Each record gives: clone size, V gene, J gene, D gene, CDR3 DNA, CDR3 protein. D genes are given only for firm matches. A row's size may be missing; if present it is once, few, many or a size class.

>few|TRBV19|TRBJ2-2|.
TGTGCCAGTAGTATAGAAGGGGGAACCGGGGAGCTGTTTTTT
CASSIEGGTGELFF
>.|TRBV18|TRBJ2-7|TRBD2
TGTGCCAGCTCTCCAGGGACTAGCGGGACGGGCGAGCAGTACTTC
CASSPGTSGTGEQYF
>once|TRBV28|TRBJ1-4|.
TGTGCCAGCAGCAGGGTTGCAACTAATGAAAAACTGTTTTTT
CASSRVATNEKLFF
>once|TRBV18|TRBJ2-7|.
TGTGCCAGCTCACCCCAGGGGTCTAGGGTAAACTACGAGCAGTACTTC
CASSPQGSRVNYEQYF
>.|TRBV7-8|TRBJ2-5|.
TGTGCCAGCAGCTCCCTCGCGGTACGCATCCGACCGGAGACCCAGTACTTC
CASSSLAVRIRPETQYF
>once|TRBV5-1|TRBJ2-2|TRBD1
TGCGCCAGCCGGACGGACAGGGTCGGCACCGGGGAGCTGTTTTTT
CASRTDRVGTGELFF
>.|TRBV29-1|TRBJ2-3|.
TGCAGCGTGTCGAATTGGGGGGCTACTAGCACAGATACGCAGTATTTT
CSVSNWGATSTDTQYF
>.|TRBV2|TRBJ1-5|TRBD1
TGTGCCAGCAGTGACAGGGGGCTGCAGCCCCAGCATTTT
CASSDRGLQPQHF
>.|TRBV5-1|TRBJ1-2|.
TGCGCCAGCAGCTTCACAGGGAACTATGGCTACACCTTC
CASSFTGNYGYTF
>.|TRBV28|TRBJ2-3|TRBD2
TGTGCCAGCAGTTTATCATATAACCCCCTGGGACTAGCGGGAGGACTAGATACGCAGTATTTT
CASSLSYNPLGLAGGLDTQYF
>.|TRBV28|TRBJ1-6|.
TGTGCCAGCAGTTTTCCTGGGACAACACCCCTCCACTTT
CASSFPGTTPLHF
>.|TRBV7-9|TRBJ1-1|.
TGTGCCAGCAGCTTAGGGGCAAATACTGAAGCTTTCTTT
CASSLGANTEAFF
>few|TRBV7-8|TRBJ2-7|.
TGTGCCAGCAGCTTGGGAATCGTCTACGAGCAGTACTTC
CASSLGIVYEQYF
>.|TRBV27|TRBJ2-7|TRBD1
TGTGCCAGCAGTTTGGGACAGGGGCTTTGGCAGTACTTC
CASSLGQGLWQYF
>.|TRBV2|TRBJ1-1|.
TGTGCCAGCAGTATAGAACTGGGAATGAACACTGAAGCTTTCTTT
CASSIELGMNTEAFF
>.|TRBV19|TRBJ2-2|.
TGTGCCAGTAGTATATTCTATCCGGGGTCTGAGAGGTCCGGGGAGCTGTTTTTT
CASSIFYPGSERSGELFF
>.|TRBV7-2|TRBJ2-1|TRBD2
TGTGCCAGCAGCCTGACTAGCGGGACTTACAATGAGCAGTTCTTC
CASSLTSGTYNEQFF
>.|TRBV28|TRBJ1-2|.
TGTGCCAGCAGCCAATACAGGGTAGGAAACTATGGCTACACCTTC
CASSQYRVGNYGYTF
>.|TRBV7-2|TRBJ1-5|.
TGTGCCAGCAGCTATCACAGGGATGGCCAGCCCCAGCATTTT
CASSYHRDGQPQHF
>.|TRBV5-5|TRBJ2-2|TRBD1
TGTGCCAGCAGCTCCGGGACAGGGATACTGAACACCGGGGAGCTGTTTTTT
CASSSGTGILNTGELFF
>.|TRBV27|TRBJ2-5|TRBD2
TGTGCCAGCAGGCCGGGAGGGTCTAAAGAGACCCAGTACTTC
CASRPGGSKETQYF
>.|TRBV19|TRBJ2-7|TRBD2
TGTGCCAGTAGTATAGCGGGAGGCACCTCCTACGAGCAGTACTTC
CASSIAGGTSYEQYF
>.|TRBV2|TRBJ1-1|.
TGTGCCAGCAGAGTAGGGGCGACACAGAACACTGAAGCTTTCTTT
CASRVGATQNTEAFF
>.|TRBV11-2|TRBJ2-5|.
TGTGCCAGCAGCTTTATAGGACAAGAGACCCAGTACTTC
CASSFIGQETQYF
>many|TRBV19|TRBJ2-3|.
TGTGCCAGTACCCCCATTCACGGGCGGAGCACAGATACGCAGTATTTT
CASTPIHGRSTDTQYF
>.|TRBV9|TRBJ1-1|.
TGTGCCAGCAGCGGTAGAAGCAGGACTGAAGCTTTCTTT
CASSGRSRTEAFF
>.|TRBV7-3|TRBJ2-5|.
TGTGCCAGCAGCTTAGCGCCCGGGGTGGGAGAGACCCAGTACTTC
CASSLAPGVGETQYF
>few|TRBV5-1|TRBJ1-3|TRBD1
TGCGCCAGCAGCTTGGATACCCCAGGGGGTGGAAACACCATATATTTT
CASSLDTPGGGNTIYF
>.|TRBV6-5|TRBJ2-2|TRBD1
TGTGCCAGCAGTTACTCAGGGGGCAAAGGCGGGGAGCTGTTTTTT
CASSYSGGKGGELFF
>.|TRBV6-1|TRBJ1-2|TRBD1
TGTGCCAGCATGTACAGGGGGCCCGGCTATGGCTACACCTTC
CASMYRGPGYGYTF
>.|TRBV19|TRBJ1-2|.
TGTGCCAGTAGTGGAGGACAGCAGTTGTATGGCTACACCTTC
CASSGGQQLYGYTF
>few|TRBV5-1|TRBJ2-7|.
TGCGCCAGCAGCTTGGCCGGCTCTGATGAGTACTTC
CASSLAGSDEYF
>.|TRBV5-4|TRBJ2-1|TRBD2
TGTGCCAGCAGCTTGCCGGGACTAGCGGGAGCAAATGAGCAGTTCTTC
CASSLPGLAGANEQFF
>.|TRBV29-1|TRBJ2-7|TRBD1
TGCAGCGTTTCGAGACAGGGGGCAGGCGAGCAGTACTTC
CSVSRQGAGEQYF
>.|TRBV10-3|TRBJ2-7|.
TGTGCCATCAGCCTTGACTCCTACGAGCAGTACTTC
CAISLDSYEQYF
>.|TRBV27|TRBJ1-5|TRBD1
TGTGCCAGCAGTTTGTCGACAGGGGTTAATCAGCCCCAGCATTTT
CASSLSTGVNQPQHF
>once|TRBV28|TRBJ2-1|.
TGTGCCAGCAGTTTGTACAGGACCCGATACAATGAGCAGTTCTTC
CASSLYRTRYNEQFF
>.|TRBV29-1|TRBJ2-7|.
TGCAGCGTTGAAGGGGGAAACTCCTACGAGCAGTACTTC
CSVEGGNSYEQYF
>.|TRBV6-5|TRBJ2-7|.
TGTGCCAGCAGCAGGGAAGGGGCGCAGTACTTC
CASSREGAQYF
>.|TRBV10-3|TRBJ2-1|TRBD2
TGTGCCATCAGCCAGGGACTAGCGGGAGAGTACAATGAGCAGTTCTTC
CAISQGLAGEYNEQFF
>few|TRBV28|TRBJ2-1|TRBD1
TGTGCCAGCAGTTTCTTAGGGACCACAGGGGACAATGAGCAGTTCTTC
CASSFLGTTGDNEQFF
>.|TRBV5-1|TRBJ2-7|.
TGCGCCAGCAGCGGCACCGGGATAGGGACCTACGAGCAGTACTTC
CASSGTGIGTYEQYF
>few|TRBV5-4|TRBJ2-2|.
TGTGCCAGCAGCCCGCCTTTAAGGGAGAAGCTGTTTTTT
CASSPPLREKLFF
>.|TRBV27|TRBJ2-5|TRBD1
TGTGCCAGCAGTCGATGGACAGGGGGGAGAGAAGAGACCCAGTACTTC
CASSRWTGGREETQYF
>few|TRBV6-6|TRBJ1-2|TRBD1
TGTGCCAGCAGGCCGGTAGGGACAGAAGGGTATGGCTACACCTTC
CASRPVGTEGYGYTF
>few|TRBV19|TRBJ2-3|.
TGTGCCAGTAGTATACAGGGGCGGAATACGCAGTATTTT
CASSIQGRNTQYF
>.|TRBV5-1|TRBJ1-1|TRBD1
TGCGCCAGCAGCGCAGTCCCGGGACAGGGGGAAGCTTTCTTT
CASSAVPGQGEAFF
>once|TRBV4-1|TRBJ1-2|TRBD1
TGCGCCAGCAGCCAACCGACAGGGACTAACTATGGCTACACCTTC
CASSQPTGTNYGYTF